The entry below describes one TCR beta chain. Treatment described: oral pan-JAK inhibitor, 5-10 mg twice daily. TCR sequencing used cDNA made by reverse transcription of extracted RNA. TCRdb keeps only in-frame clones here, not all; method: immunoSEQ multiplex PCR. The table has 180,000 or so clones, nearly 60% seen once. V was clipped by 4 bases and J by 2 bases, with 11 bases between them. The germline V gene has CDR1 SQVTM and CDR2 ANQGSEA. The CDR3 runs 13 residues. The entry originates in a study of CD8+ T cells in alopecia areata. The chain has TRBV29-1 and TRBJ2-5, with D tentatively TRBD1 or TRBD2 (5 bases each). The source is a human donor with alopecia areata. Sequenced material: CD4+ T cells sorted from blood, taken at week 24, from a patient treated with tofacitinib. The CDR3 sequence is CSVVGGEQETQYF. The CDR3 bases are TGCAGCGTTGTTGGGGGAGAGCAAGAGACCCAGTACTTC.